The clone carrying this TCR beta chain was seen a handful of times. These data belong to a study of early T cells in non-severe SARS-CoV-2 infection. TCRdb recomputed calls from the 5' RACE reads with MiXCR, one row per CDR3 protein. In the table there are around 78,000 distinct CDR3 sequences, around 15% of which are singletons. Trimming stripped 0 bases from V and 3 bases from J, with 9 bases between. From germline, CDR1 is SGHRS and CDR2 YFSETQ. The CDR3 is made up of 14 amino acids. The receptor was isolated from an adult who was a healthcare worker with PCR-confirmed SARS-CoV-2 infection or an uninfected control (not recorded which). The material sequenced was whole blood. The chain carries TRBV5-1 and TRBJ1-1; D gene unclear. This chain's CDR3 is CASSLVGSDTEAFF. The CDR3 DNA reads TGCGCCAGCAGCTTGGTGGGGTCGGACACTGAAGCTTTCTTT.